The clone carrying this T cell receptor beta chain has more than one count but fewer than ten. What it binds is unknown. Amplification of TCR beta used genomic DNA extracted from peripheral blood. The entry originates in a study of T cell repertoires in aging, cancer and after chemotherapy. Study in general: The whole study produced a dataset of approximately 10 million TCR reads. Study-level results: Loss of evenness, beyond lost richness, contributed to age-related TCR diversity decline in cancer patients. Rebound thymic output was suggested by rising median generation probability during chemotherapy in each cancer cohort. Age-matched healthy donors had significantly more diverse, less clonal blood TCR repertoires than untreated cancer patients.

The germline gives CDR1 SGHRS, CDR2 YFSETQ. The V segment lost 6 bases and the J segment 5 bases; nucleotides outside the gene matches: 2. The CDR3 is 12 amino acids. Rearranged V-D-J TRB sequences were amplified with a mixed TRB-A/B primer pool. TCRdb reprocessed the multiplex PCR reads with MiXCR, giving one entry per CDR3 protein. The sample holds about 5,700 distinct CDR3 sequences, around 30% seen once. This chain links TRBV5-1 with TRBJ2-1; TRBD2 aligns across 7 bases. The origin of this receptor is a human donor in good health. The material sequenced was blood. CDR3 amino acids: CASNLADNEQFF. The CDR3 nucleotides are TGCGCCAGCAACCTAGCGGACAATGAGCAGTTCTTC.